This paragraph covers one TCR beta chain sequence. The antigen is not known. Patients with Susac syndrome fulfilled recently defined diagnostic criteria for definite or probable disease. The TEMRA cells underwent FACS enrichment, while the CD8+ and CD4+ T cells underwent negative isolation. These data originate in a study of CD8 T cells in Susac syndrome. Whole-study results and caveats: Clonal expansion involving Susac CD8+ cells peaked in TEMRA cells and active patients.

The CDR3 runs to 17 residues. Germline-derived CDR1 and CDR2 are SEHNR and FQNEAQ (reference sequence). The V end was cut by 5 bases, the J end by 0 bases, with 17 bases between. RNA amounts of about 0.45 to 1 ug underwent reverse transcription with random hexamers. Amplification of TCR beta CDR3 used immunoSEQ multiplex PCR across 54 Vbeta and 13 Jbeta. Via MiXCR, TCRdb re-called the immunoSEQ multiplex PCR reads, giving one row per CDR3 protein. This sample has about 80,000 distinct CDR3 sequences, with over 85% found just once. V is TRBV7-9 and J is TRBJ2-1; a possible D gene is TRBD2 (6 bases). Sequencing was carried out using CD8+ T cells from PBMCs. This TCR was recovered from a human donor with Susac syndrome. The CDR3 DNA reads TGTGCCAGCAGCCCAGTCGGAGGGTCAGTCTCCTACAATGAGCAGTTCTTC. Its protein product is CASSPVGGSVSYNEQFF.